This TCR beta chain is from a study of blood T cell repertoires in COVID-19. Study information: Acute-phase and convalescent COVID-19 samples originated in the United States, Italy and Spain. PBMCs, B-cell-depleted T cells, or T cells were the source of the cDNA or gDNA that made up the material.

Germline values: CDR1 KGHSH, CDR2 LQKENI. The CDR3 extends over 13 amino acids. V was clipped by 4 bases and J by 8 bases; unmatched bases: 7. As processed by the authors: Reference gene primers were amplified, and this amplification served to estimate nucleated cell counts. TCRdb's table, derived via immunoSEQ multiplex PCR, lists solely in-frame clones and lacks some. V and J calls plus clone size are reproduced from that table; the DNA served to infer D and trimming. Among around 200,000 clones listed, around 86% were seen once. The sequence was collected from a man between 70 and 80 years old with acute or convalescent COVID-19. Sequencing input: peripheral blood. The rearrangement uses TRBV18 and TRBJ1-2, with 7 positions matching TRBD1. CDR3 sequence (DNA): TGTGCCAGCTCACAACAGACAGGGAGAGGCTACACCTTC. It encodes CASSQQTGRGYTF.